A selection of T cell receptor beta chains follows, all from one sample in a study of T cell changes during pregnancy in multiple sclerosis. Measured with immunoSEQ multiplex PCR; TCRdb has only the in-frame clones, and not every one. Here the sample spans some 110,000 clones, 92% being singletons. This specimen consisted of peripheral blood, obtained in the third trimester of pregnancy. Every receptor here comes from a female donor with multiple sclerosis, enrolled in a pregnancy study. CDR3s include the opening cysteine and the closing phenylalanine or tryptophan. The order of the fields is D gene, CDR3 length, V gene, clone size, J gene, CDR3 protein, CDR3 DNA. A D gene is named only where the DNA matches it firmly. Part of the rows lack a size; the others show once, few, many or a class for expanded clones.

D gene: TRBD2; CDR3 length: 18; V gene: TRBV5-1; clone size: -; J gene: TRBJ2-1; CDR3 protein: CASSSLSSGGGAYNEQFF; CDR3 DNA: TGCGCCAGCAGCTCGCTGTCTAGCGGGGGGGGCGCCTACAATGAGCAGTTCTTC
D gene: TRBD1; CDR3 length: 15; V gene: TRBV5-1; clone size: -; J gene: TRBJ2-1; CDR3 protein: CASSPTGGSYNEQFF; CDR3 DNA: TGCGCCAGCAGCCCTACAGGGGGATCCTACAATGAGCAGTTCTTC
D gene: TRBD2; CDR3 length: 15; V gene: TRBV6-5; clone size: -; J gene: TRBJ2-2; CDR3 protein: CASRTSGMNTGELFF; CDR3 DNA: TGTGCCAGCAGGACCAGCGGGATGAACACCGGGGAGCTGTTTTTT
D gene: TRBD1; CDR3 length: 18; V gene: TRBV19; clone size: once; J gene: TRBJ2-7; CDR3 protein: CASRPRLTGTGSSYEQYF; CDR3 DNA: TGTGCCAGTAGACCAAGATTGACCGGGACAGGGAGCTCCTACGAGCAGTACTTC
D gene: TRBD1; CDR3 length: 16; V gene: TRBV19; clone size: -; J gene: TRBJ1-1; CDR3 protein: CASSPRTGDGNTEAFF; CDR3 DNA: TGTGCCAGTAGTCCCCGGACAGGGGATGGGAACACTGAAGCTTTCTTT
D gene: -; CDR3 length: 13; V gene: TRBV29-1; clone size: -; J gene: TRBJ2-3; CDR3 protein: CSVEGGRSDTQYF; CDR3 DNA: TGCAGCGTTGAGGGGGGGCGGTCAGATACGCAGTATTTT
D gene: TRBD1; CDR3 length: 14; V gene: TRBV6-5; clone size: -; J gene: TRBJ1-2; CDR3 protein: CASSRRDRGYGYTF; CDR3 DNA: TGTGCCAGCAGTCGTCGGGACAGGGGCTATGGCTACACCTTC
D gene: TRBD2; CDR3 length: 16; V gene: TRBV7-9; clone size: -; J gene: TRBJ2-3; CDR3 protein: CASSSPRGVATDTQYF; CDR3 DNA: TGTGCCAGCAGCTCGCCACGGGGGGTGGCCACAGATACGCAGTATTTT
D gene: -; CDR3 length: 13; V gene: TRBV4-2; clone size: -; J gene: TRBJ2-7; CDR3 protein: CASSRTVPYEQYF; CDR3 DNA: TGTGCCAGCAGCCGGACAGTTCCCTACGAGCAGTACTTC
D gene: TRBD2; CDR3 length: 15; V gene: TRBV29-1; clone size: -; J gene: TRBJ2-7; CDR3 protein: CSVAALAGVGHEQYF; CDR3 DNA: TGCAGCGTAGCCGCCCTAGCGGGAGTAGGGCATGAGCAGTACTTC
D gene: -; CDR3 length: 14; V gene: TRBV6-5; clone size: once; J gene: TRBJ2-5; CDR3 protein: CASRGSAYKETQYF; CDR3 DNA: TGTGCCAGCAGAGGCAGCGCCTATAAAGAGACCCAGTACTTC
D gene: TRBD1; CDR3 length: 14; V gene: TRBV5-1; clone size: -; J gene: TRBJ1-2; CDR3 protein: CASSFGQGPYGYTF; CDR3 DNA: TGCGCCAGCAGCTTCGGACAGGGACCCTATGGCTACACCTTC
D gene: -; CDR3 length: 13; V gene: TRBV29-1; clone size: -; J gene: TRBJ1-2; CDR3 protein: CSVDLGGYYGYTF; CDR3 DNA: TGCAGCGTTGATTTAGGAGGGTACTATGGCTACACCTTC
D gene: TRBD2; CDR3 length: 18; V gene: TRBV5-1; clone size: -; J gene: TRBJ2-1; CDR3 protein: CASSLDGGGLAGKNEQFF; CDR3 DNA: TGCGCCAGCAGCTTGGATGGTGGTGGGTTAGCGGGGAAAAATGAGCAGTTCTTC
D gene: -; CDR3 length: 13; V gene: TRBV6-1; clone size: -; J gene: TRBJ1-4; CDR3 protein: CASSVDIHEKLFF; CDR3 DNA: TGTGCCAGCAGTGTGGACATACATGAAAAACTGTTTTTT
D gene: -; CDR3 length: 10; V gene: TRBV6-1; clone size: -; J gene: TRBJ2-1; CDR3 protein: CASSFLEQFF; CDR3 DNA: TGTGCCAGCAGCTTCCTGGAGCAGTTCTTC
D gene: TRBD1; CDR3 length: 14; V gene: TRBV15; clone size: -; J gene: TRBJ1-2; CDR3 protein: CATTQDRGFYGYTF; CDR3 DNA: TGTGCCACCACTCAGGACAGGGGGTTCTATGGCTACACCTTC
D gene: -; CDR3 length: 14; V gene: TRBV2; clone size: -; J gene: TRBJ2-3; CDR3 protein: CASNPGESTDTQYF; CDR3 DNA: TGTGCCAGCAATCCAGGGGAGAGCACAGATACGCAGTATTTT
D gene: TRBD1; CDR3 length: 16; V gene: TRBV7-2; clone size: -; J gene: TRBJ1-5; CDR3 protein: CASSLISGQGRQPQHF; CDR3 DNA: TGTGCCAGCAGCTTAATTAGTGGACAGGGGCGTCAGCCCCAGCATTTT
D gene: TRBD1; CDR3 length: 13; V gene: TRBV6-5; clone size: -; J gene: TRBJ1-1; CDR3 protein: CASREDRHTEAFF; CDR3 DNA: TGTGCCAGCAGGGAGGACAGGCACACTGAAGCTTTCTTT
D gene: TRBD1; CDR3 length: 13; V gene: TRBV7-2; clone size: -; J gene: TRBJ1-2; CDR3 protein: CASSLDRVHGYTF; CDR3 DNA: TGTGCCAGCAGCCTAGACAGGGTCCATGGCTACACCTTC
D gene: TRBD2; CDR3 length: 16; V gene: TRBV7-8; clone size: -; J gene: TRBJ2-1; CDR3 protein: CASSLLRLAGGDEQFF; CDR3 DNA: TGTGCCAGCAGCTTACTTAGACTAGCGGGGGGGGATGAGCAGTTCTTC
D gene: TRBD2; CDR3 length: 14; V gene: TRBV4-1; clone size: once; J gene: TRBJ2-3; CDR3 protein: CASSIAGGIDTQYF; CDR3 DNA: TGCGCCAGCAGCATAGCGGGGGGCATTGATACGCAGTATTTT
D gene: TRBD1; CDR3 length: 15; V gene: TRBV19; clone size: -; J gene: TRBJ1-1; CDR3 protein: CASIPRDRGKTEAFF; CDR3 DNA: TGTGCCAGTATTCCCAGGGACAGGGGGAAGACTGAAGCTTTCTTT
D gene: -; CDR3 length: 21; V gene: TRBV30; clone size: -; J gene: TRBJ1-3; CDR3 protein: CAWSYRMGSPASERGGNTIYF; CDR3 DNA: TGTGCCTGGAGTTACCGGATGGGCTCGCCGGCTTCCGAACGGGGTGGAAACACCATATATTTT